A selection of T cell receptor beta chains follows, all from one sample in a study of cytomegalovirus exposure and HLA in healthy donors. Generated by immunoSEQ multiplex PCR, the TCRdb table keeps only in-frame clones and is missing some. The data hold around 150,000 clones, with 80% to 90% observed a single time. The sequenced sample consisted of PBMCs. These receptors all come from a woman aged 50 to 60 in good health and CMV-seronegative. Both conserved end residues are part of each CDR3. Each record gives: clone size, V gene, J gene, D gene, CDR3 DNA, CDR3 protein. D genes are given only for firm matches. Clone size appears in some rows only: once, few, many, or a class for an expanded clone.

abundance: NA
v_gene: TRBV10-3
j_gene: TRBJ2-7
d_gene: TRBD1
CDR3nt: TGTGCCATCAGTGGGGACAGGGGAAACGAGCAGTACTTC
CDR3aa: CAISGDRGNEQYF

abundance: once
v_gene: TRBV4-1
j_gene: TRBJ2-7
d_gene: NA
CDR3nt: TGCGCCAGCAGCCAAGAACTAGGATCCTACGAGCAGTACTTC
CDR3aa: CASSQELGSYEQYF

abundance: few
v_gene: TRBV6-1
j_gene: TRBJ1-6
d_gene: TRBD1
CDR3nt: TGTGCCAGCATCGAGGACAGGGGGTGGTCACCCCTCCACTTT
CDR3aa: CASIEDRGWSPLHF

abundance: NA
v_gene: TRBV9
j_gene: TRBJ2-4
d_gene: TRBD1
CDR3nt: TGTGCCAGCAGCGAGGGACAGGGGGCTCCCAAAAACATTCAGTACTTC
CDR3aa: CASSEGQGAPKNIQYF

abundance: NA
v_gene: TRBV28
j_gene: TRBJ1-2
d_gene: TRBD1
CDR3nt: TGTGCCAGCAGCAGACAGGGGATTCTCTATGGCTACACCTTC
CDR3aa: CASSRQGILYGYTF

abundance: NA
v_gene: TRBV19
j_gene: TRBJ1-6
d_gene: NA
CDR3nt: TGTGCCAGTAGTAAAGGAGCTTCACCCCTCCACTTT
CDR3aa: CASSKGASPLHF

abundance: NA
v_gene: TRBV27
j_gene: TRBJ2-2
d_gene: NA
CDR3nt: TGTGCCAGCAGTTTAGCAGGGCACACCGGGGAGCTGTTTTTT
CDR3aa: CASSLAGHTGELFF

abundance: NA
v_gene: TRBV9
j_gene: TRBJ1-6
d_gene: TRBD1
CDR3nt: TGTGCCAGCAGCCCTTGGACAGGGGGCTCGGAGTCACCCCTCCACTTT
CDR3aa: CASSPWTGGSESPLHF

abundance: NA
v_gene: TRBV5-5
j_gene: TRBJ1-3
d_gene: NA
CDR3nt: TGTGCCAGCAGCTTTGGTCCCACGGGGGGGACTGGAAACACCATATATTTT
CDR3aa: CASSFGPTGGTGNTIYF

abundance: NA
v_gene: TRBV4-2
j_gene: TRBJ2-5
d_gene: NA
CDR3nt: TGTGCCAGCAGCCAAGTAGTAGGCACAGGACAAGAGACCCAGTACTTC
CDR3aa: CASSQVVGTGQETQYF

abundance: NA
v_gene: TRBV7-3
j_gene: TRBJ2-1
d_gene: TRBD2
CDR3nt: TGTGCCAGCAGCCCGACTAGCCAGAATGAGCAGTTCTTC
CDR3aa: CASSPTSQNEQFF

abundance: NA
v_gene: TRBV4-2
j_gene: TRBJ2-3
d_gene: NA
CDR3nt: TGTGCCAGCAGCCCCCTTACAGGGTCTAGCACAGATACGCAGTATTTT
CDR3aa: CASSPLTGSSTDTQYF

abundance: NA
v_gene: TRBV18
j_gene: TRBJ1-1
d_gene: NA
CDR3nt: TGTGCCAGCTCACGAAGCAAGGACTTGAACACTGAAGCTTTCTTT
CDR3aa: CASSRSKDLNTEAFF